The T cell receptor beta chain under discussion was sequenced for a study of OX40 agonist ivuxolimab in advanced cancers. Study results and limitations: The expanded peripheral T cells' antigen specificity was not determined. The study found among the lowest clonal expansion in partial responders at 0.1-3.0 mg/kg.

Germline trimming cut 6 bases from V and 6 bases from J; bases unmatched to any gene: 5. CDR1 MRHNA and CDR2 SNTAGT come from the germline V gene. This CDR3 has 15 amino acids. Clones were sequenced by immunoSEQ multiplex PCR, and TCRdb holds only the in-frame ones, with some missing. The sample lists about 79,000 clones, roughly 90% occurring once. Turning to this clone: Its antigen is undetermined.

The rearrangement uses TRBV6-4 and TRBJ2-1, with 13 positions matching TRBD2. This TCR was sampled from an adult with an advanced solid tumor such as melanoma, head and neck, liver or kidney cancer. The sequencing here drew on CD4+ or CD8+ T cells sorted from blood, taken in a trial of the OX40 agonist ivuxolimab. The CDR3 loop reads CASRTSGGAGNEQFF. The CDR3 DNA follows: TGTGCCAGCAGAACTAGCGGGGGGGCCGGCAATGAGCAGTTCTTC.